The T cell receptor beta chain under discussion was sequenced for a study of Ad26.COV2.S vaccination and SARS-CoV-2 variants. Study background: Dosing was one shot or two shots 56 days apart. General study points: Vaccine recipients posted higher spike-specific TCR breadth than their placebo counterparts.

Treatment here: around 19 received Ad26.COV2.S at low or high dose, single or two shots; several received placebo; per-sample allocation not given. Sampling happened 63 days after the first vaccine or placebo injection. The CDR3 runs to 16 residues. The germline CDR1 and CDR2 sequences are MDHEN and SYDVKM. V was shortened by 6 bases and J by 6 bases, with 23 bases between the two germline ends. The data were produced by immunoSEQ multiplex PCR, yet TCRdb's version contains in-frame clones alone and is incomplete. The sample includes over 400,000 clones, 80% to 95% of them seen just once. Remarks on this clone: Its antigen remains unknown.

This chain joins TRBV28 and TRBJ1-2; D not resolved. This clonotype was sampled from a person between 18 and 60 years old who received the Ad26.COV2.S COVID-19 vaccine or a placebo. The sequences come from peripheral blood, collected in a trial of Ad26.COV2.S vaccine versus placebo. This CDR3 reads CASSERTTGFRHGYTF. DNA for the CDR3: TGTGCCAGCAGCGAACGCACTACCGGGTTCCGACATGGCTACACCTTC.